This passage covers 24 T cell receptor beta chains from one sample sequenced in a study of shared clonotypes between healthy human individuals. Using immunoSEQ multiplex PCR, the repertoire was profiled, and TCRdb retains in-frame clones only, with some absent. Here the sample spans over a million clones, around 82% being singletons. Sequencing was carried out using memory CD4+ T cells from PBMCs. Indicated subset: CD45RA-negative fraction. These receptors all come from a man between 18 and 35 years old in good health. Some clones in this sample may be carry-over from other donors' samples.

This clone was counted many times. The chain carries TRBV11-2 and TRBJ1-2; D gene ambiguous. V lost 5 bases and J lost 4, with 17 bases in between. This CDR3 region has 15 residues. Germline V gives CDR1 SGHAT, CDR2 FQNNGV. The CDR3 DNA reads as TGTGCCAGCAGCAAGTCAATCGGAGCGGCCTATGGCTACACCTTC. Protein: CASSKSIGAAYGYTF.

V usage is TRBV5-4 and J usage is TRBJ2-1, with 9 positions matching TRBD1. V lost 4 bases and J lost 4; bases outside the gene matches: 9. CDR1 is SGHNT and CDR2 is YYREEE in the germline V gene (reference sequence). The CDR3 runs to 16 residues. The CDR3 nucleotides read TGTGCCAGCAGCCCGGCCGGGACAGGGAATTACAATGAGCAGTTCTTC. It codes for CASSPAGTGNYNEQFF.

The J gene is TRBJ2-7, the V gene TRBV18; D call uncertain. The V end lost 3 bases, the J end lost 7 bases, and 13 bases lay between the germline ends. The germline V gene has CDR1 KGHSH and CDR2 LQKENI. This CDR3 is 13 amino acids long. CDR3 loop: CASSPRPTEEQYF. The CDR3 bases are TGTGCCAGCTCACCGAGACCCACCGAGGAGCAGTACTTC.

The chain has TRBV30 and TRBJ2-1; 8 bases align to TRBD1. The J segment lost 8 bases and the V segment lost 0 bases, leaving 9 bases of the junction unmatched. This CDR3 is built from 15 residues. CDR1 is GTSNPN and CDR2 is SVGIG in the germline V gene (reference sequence). CDR3 coding DNA: TGTGCCTGGAGTGTGGGGCAGGGGGCCTGGGATGAGCAGTTCTTC. Translation gives CAWSVGQGAWDEQFF.

The chain uses TRBV5-1 and TRBJ2-5; D is uncertain. Germline V lookup: CDR1 SGHRS, CDR2 YFSETQ. The CDR3 spans 17 residues. Trimming stripped 0 bases from V and 0 bases from J, with 15 bases between. In DNA form, the CDR3 reads TGCGCCAGCAGCTTGGGGGGTTTTGGAACGAACCAAGAGACCCAGTACTTC. This sequence encodes CASSLGGFGTNQETQYF.

This clone was seen only once. The V and J genes are TRBV27 and TRBJ2-7; 9 bases are shared with TRBD1. CDR3 length: 16 residues. Germline values: CDR1 MNHEY, CDR2 SMNVEV (reference sequence). V dropped 4 bases and J dropped 6; count of bases not matched to a gene: 13. The CDR3 spells CASSSFIWDRVVEQYF. The DNA for the CDR3 is TGTGCCAGCAGTTCTTTTATCTGGGACAGGGTGGTCGAGCAGTACTTC.

Here the CDR3 reads CASSPGYSNTGELFF. CDR3 DNA: TGCGCCAGCAGCCCCGGTTACTCGAACACCGGGGAGCTGTTTTTT. The chain carries TRBV5-1 and TRBJ2-2; D is ambiguous. The CDR3 covers 15 residues. Germline CDR1 and CDR2: SGHRS and YFSETQ. Trimming took 4 bases from V and 0 from J, leaving 10 bases between them.

V gene TRBV4-1 combines with J gene TRBJ2-5; 9 nucleotides line up with TRBD1. Unmatched junction bases numbered 5, after V lost 1 base and J lost 5 bases. The germline V gene encodes CDR1 MGHRA and CDR2 YSYEKL. The CDR3 consists of 15 residues. The chain's CDR3 is CASSQVGTGWETQYF. CDR3 DNA: TGCGCCAGCAGCCAAGTAGGGACAGGGTGGGAGACCCAGTACTTC.

This clone was seen a few times. DNA of the CDR3: TGTGCCAGCAAGGGGGGAGAGACCCAGTACTTC. This sequence encodes CASKGGETQYF. The V gene is TRBV2, the J gene TRBJ2-5; possibly TRBD1 or TRBD2 for D (6 bases each). V was pared by 7 bases and J by 4 bases, with 7 bases between. Germline CDR1 is SNHLY and CDR2 is FYNNEI. The CDR3 is 11 residues long.

Regarding this clone: This same CDR3 is encoded by further DNA sequences in the sample. The V and J genes are TRBV29-1 and TRBJ2-7; TRBD1 agrees at 9 bases. This CDR3 comprises 12 residues. Germline loops: CDR1 SQVTM, CDR2 ANQGSEA. After removal of 6 bases from V and 3 bases from J, the junction contained 3 bases not matched to a gene. DNA of the CDR3: TGCAGCGTCGGGACAGGGTACTACGAGCAGTACTTC. This sequence encodes CSVGTGYYEQYF.

This chain connects TRBV9 to TRBJ2-3; tentatively, D is TRBD2 (6 bases). Germline loops: CDR1 SGDLS, CDR2 YYNGEE. V lost 7 bases and J lost 0, with 12 bases in between. The CDR3 extends over 14 amino acids. CDR3 loop: CASSLAPSTDTQYF. CDR3 sequence (DNA): TGTGCCAGCTCCCTAGCGCCTAGCACAGATACGCAGTATTTT.

As for this clone: This same CDR3 is encoded by further DNA sequences in the sample. The rearrangement joins TRBV7-9 to TRBJ2-5, with D possibly being TRBD2 (5 bases). Trimming stripped 3 bases from V and 3 bases from J, with 5 bases between. Germline loops: CDR1 SEHNR, CDR2 FQNEAQ (reference sequence). This CDR3 spans 12 amino acids. CDR3 nucleotides: TGTGCCAGCAGCTTCGGGAAAGAGACCCAGTACTTC. Amino acid sequence: CASSFGKETQYF. The whole variable domain, remainder taken from reference TRBV7-9 and TRBJ2-5, is DTGVSQNPRHKITKRGQNVTFRCDPISEHNRLYWYRQTLGQGPEFLTYFQNEAQLEKSRLLSDRFSAERPKGSFSTLEIQRTEQGDSAMYLCASSFGKETQYFGPGTRLLVL.

This chain links TRBV7-9 with TRBJ2-2; D is ambiguous. The CDR3 totals 14 residues. Germline lookup yields CDR1 SEHNR and CDR2 FQNEAQ (reference sequence). V dropped 5 bases and J dropped 3 bases, with 10 bases sitting between them. Here the CDR3 reads CASSADRYTGELFF. The CDR3 DNA reads TGTGCCAGCAGCGCGGACCGATACACCGGGGAGCTGTTTTTT.

CDR3 DNA sequence: TGCGCCAGCGACCCCGGGGGACAGTCGCGGGGCTACACCTTC. It yields the protein CASDPGGQSRGYTF. The rearrangement joins TRBV5-1 to TRBJ1-2; 7 bases line up with TRBD1. The ends lost 7 bases at V and 8 bases at J; junction bases unmatched: 14. Germline CDR1 is SGHRS and CDR2 is YFSETQ. The CDR3 has 14 residues.

This clone has a handful of counts. The V call is TRBV7-8, the J call TRBJ2-3; 7 positions agree with TRBD1. Germline assignment: CDR1 SGHVS and CDR2 FQNEAQ. V trimming: 5 bases; J trimming: 1 base; junction bases outside the gene matches: 3. The CDR3 contains 14 residues. Here the CDR3 reads CASSRGQGTDTQYF. CDR3 nucleotides: TGTGCCAGCAGCCGAGGACAGGGCACAGATACGCAGTATTTT.

This clone was recorded only once. The rearrangement joins TRBV10-3 to TRBJ2-7; TRBD2 agrees at 11 bases. CDR3 length: 19 amino acids. Germline V gives CDR1 ENHRY, CDR2 SYGVKD. Trimming cost V 0 bases and J 2 bases; bases outside gene matches: 12. This CDR3 is CAISESLAGGTRPTYEQYF. The CDR3 nucleotides read TGTGCCATCAGTGAGTCTCTAGCGGGAGGCACAAGGCCCACCTACGAGCAGTACTTC.

The rearrangement links TRBV11-2 to TRBJ2-6; D perhaps matches TRBD2 (6 bases). Germline loops: CDR1 SGHAT, CDR2 FQNNGV. There are 18 residues in the CDR3. V was cut by 3 bases and J by 1 base, with 16 bases left in between. The DNA of the CDR3 is TGTGCCAGCAGCTTTGGAGGGTTGATTAGTTCTGGGGCCAACGTCCTGACTTTC. It yields the protein CASSFGGLISSGANVLTF.

The chain is built from TRBV29-1 and TRBJ1-2; D gene unclear. With 3 bases removed from V and 4 bases from J, the gap between germline ends came to 15 bases. The length of the CDR3 is 14 residues. The V gene's germline CDR1 is SQVTM and CDR2 ANQGSEA. Here the CDR3 reads CSVERGDNGYGYTF. Here the CDR3 DNA reads TGCAGCGTTGAGCGTGGGGATAATGGCTATGGCTACACCTTC.

The gene calls are TRBV28 and TRBJ2-7, with 10 bases that match TRBD2. V shed 2 bases and J 4 bases; nucleotides not matched to a gene: 14. CDR1 MDHEN and CDR2 SYDVKM come from the germline V gene. CDR3 length equals 18 residues. Here the CDR3 reads CASSLGYQTSTSGYEQYF. CDR3 bases: TGTGCCAGCAGTTTAGGTTACCAGACCTCGACTAGCGGGTACGAGCAGTACTTC.

The chain has TRBV4-1 and TRBJ1-5; D is uncertain. The germline V gene has CDR1 MGHRA and CDR2 YSYEKL. The CDR3 contains 15 residues. V was trimmed by 0 bases and J by 6 bases, leaving 12 bases between them. CDR3 protein: CASSQEAQTRQPQHF. Here the CDR3 DNA reads TGCGCCAGCAGCCAAGAGGCCCAAACTCGTCAGCCCCAGCATTTT.

The chain has TRBV11-2 and TRBJ1-1; D unclear. Germline CDR1 reads SGHAT; CDR2 reads FQNNGV. This CDR3 is built from 14 residues. Between the trimmed V and J ends, which lost 4 bases and 3 bases, there was a span of 12 bases. CDR3 DNA: TGTGCCAGCAGCTCCCCGTCCCGGGACACTGAAGCTTTCTTT. Its translation is CASSSPSRDTEAFF. Complete variable domain (other parts from reference TRBV11-2 and TRBJ1-1): EAGVAQSPRYKIIEKRQSVAFWCNPISGHATLYWYQQILGQGPKLLIQFQNNGVVDDSQLPKDRFSAERLKGVDSTLKIQPAKLEDSAVYLCASSSPSRDTEAFFGQGTRLTVV.

J is TRBJ2-2 and V is TRBV28; unclear D gene. Germline assignment: CDR1 MDHEN and CDR2 SYDVKM. V was trimmed by 3 bases and J by 6 bases, leaving 14 bases between them. This CDR3 has 15 amino acids. The CDR3 sequence is CASSFIRSRAGELFF. The DNA of the CDR3 is TGTGCCAGCAGTTTCATTCGGTCTCGCGCCGGGGAGCTGTTTTTT.

Details on this clone: The same CDR3 arises from other DNA sequences in this sample as well. The rearrangement joins TRBV30 to TRBJ1-4; D uncertain. CDR1 is GTSNPN, CDR2 SVGIG, per germline (reference sequence). The V end was cut by 3 bases, the J end by 0 bases, with 11 bases between. The CDR3 is 15 amino acids. The CDR3 region has the DNA TGTGCCTGGAGCGATACTGGGGCAACTAATGAAAAACTGTTTTTT. This codes for CAWSDTGATNEKLFF.

This clone was counted once. The chain employs TRBV5-4 and TRBJ2-4; D call uncertain. Germline-derived CDR1 and CDR2 are SGHNT and YYREEE (reference sequence). Trimming stripped 0 bases from V and 0 bases from J, with 4 bases between. The CDR3 sequence is 14 residues long. The CDR3 is CASSLGLAKNIQYF. The CDR3, as DNA: TGTGCCAGCAGCTTGGGTCTAGCCAAAAACATTCAGTACTTC.